One sample yielded the 25 T cell receptor beta chains listed below, sequenced in a study of T cells in Graves' hyperthyroidism and ophthalmopathy. Amplified regions were TCR beta CDR3 sequences from RNA transcripts. With the HTBI primer set, the TCR CDR3 went through a first round of RT-PCR. MiXCR, run by TCRdb on the multiplex PCR reads, gives a single entry per CDR3 protein. Among under 600,000 distinct CDR3 sequences listed, roughly 15% were seen once. Sequenced sample: blood. The receptor set was obtained from a woman aged 35 to 49 with Graves' ophthalmopathy.

V is TRBV20-1 and J is TRBJ1-2, with D uncertain. Trimming took off 4 bases at V and 0 bases at J, with 6 bases between the two ends. This CDR3 spans 12 amino acids. Germline CDR1 reads DFQATT; CDR2 reads SNEGSKA (reference sequence). CDR3 region: CSAKTSNYGYTF. As DNA, the CDR3 is TGCAGTGCTAAAACCTCTAACTATGGCTACACCTTC.

About this clonotype: A much larger clonotype is one base distant, so this may be a read error. The conserved closing phenylalanine or tryptophan is absent in this CDR3, likely reflecting a read error. The chain recombines TRBV20-1 with TRBJ2-7, with D perhaps given as TRBD1 or TRBD2 (5 bases each). The CDR3 sequence is 13 residues long. Per the germline V gene, CDR1 is DFQATT and CDR2 is SNEGSKA (reference sequence). Trimming shortened V by 1 base and J by 0 bases, and 7 bases separated the two germline ends. CDR3 protein: CSARAGPSYEQYS. CDR3 DNA: TGCAGTGCTAGAGCGGGACCCTCCTACGAGCAGTACTCC.

A few counts support this clonotype. J is TRBJ1-2 and V is TRBV19; D remains unclear. The CDR3 runs to 15 residues. V was clipped by 3 bases and J by 3 bases, with 14 bases between them. CDR1 is LNHDA and CDR2 is SQIVND in the germline V gene (reference sequence). Here the CDR3 DNA reads TGTGCCAGTAGTATCGGTGGAAGAGTGGACTATGGCTACACCTTC. This sequence encodes CASSIGGRVDYGYTF.

This clonotype showed up many times. This chain links TRBV7-9 with TRBJ2-1, with TRBD2 matching 9 bases. Losses at the gene ends were 5 bases for V and 8 bases for J; bases not matched to a gene: 4. CDR1 and CDR2 (germline): SEHNR, FQNEAQ (reference sequence). The CDR3 has 13 residues. CDR3: CASSRTSEHEQFF. DNA for the CDR3: TGTGCCAGCAGCCGGACTAGCGAGCATGAGCAGTTCTTC.

This clonotype was recorded a few times. The chain uses TRBV7-9 and TRBJ2-5, with a possible D match to TRBD1 (6 bases). The CDR3 totals 15 residues. V was pared by 5 bases and J by 3 bases, with 16 bases between. The germline CDR1 and CDR2 sequences are SEHNR and FQNEAQ (reference sequence). The CDR3 region has the DNA TGTGCCAGCAGCGAGATCGGGACATCCGAAGAGACCCAGTACTTC. It yields the protein CASSEIGTSEETQYF.

Concerning this clonotype: Relative to the germline gene, one junction end is altered; a read error may explain this. The chain joins TRBV2 to TRBJ2-1; TRBD1 might be the D (5 bases). This CDR3 is built from 15 residues. Germline CDR1 is SNHLY and CDR2 is FYNNEI. CDR3 sequence reads: CASKNQGAAYNEQSF. As DNA, the CDR3 is TGTGCCAGCAAAAACCAGGGTGCCGCTTACAATGAGCAGTCCTTC. The full variable domain, rest sourced from reference TRBV2 and TRBJ2-1, is EPEVTQTPSHQVTQMGQEVILRCVPISNHLYFYWYRQILGQKVEFLVSFYNNEISEKSEIFDDQFSVERPDGSNFTLKIRSTKLEDSAMYFCASKNQGAAYNEQSFGPGTRLTVL.

This clonotype was found a few times. The rearrangement uses TRBV6-1 and TRBJ2-3; 7 nucleotides match TRBD2. V gave up 5 bases and J gave up 3 bases; unmatched junction bases: 8. The CDR3 sequence is 15 residues long. Germline loops: CDR1 MNHNS, CDR2 SASEGT. DNA for the CDR3: TGTGCCAGCAGTAGGAGGGACGGGGGGACAGATACGCAGTATTTT. Translating it yields CASSRRDGGTDTQYF.

This rearrangement joins TRBV4-1 to TRBJ1-1; 7 positions agree with TRBD1. This CDR3 has 16 residues. Germline V CDR1 and CDR2: MGHRA, YSYEKL. The J segment lost 2 bases and the V segment lost 0 bases, leaving 6 bases of the junction unmatched. The CDR3 coding sequence is TGCGCCAGCAGCCAAGATTGGCAGGGGGGAAACACTGAAGCTTTCTTT. Translating gives CASSQDWQGGNTEAFF.

The V gene is TRBV14, the J gene TRBJ2-1; no clear D gene. Per germline, CDR1 SGHDN and CDR2 FVKESK. This CDR3 spans 19 amino acids. V was clipped by 2 bases and J by 0 bases, with 20 bases between them. The CDR3 DNA reads TGTGCCAGCAGCCAACTGTACCTGAGTATGAAAAGCTCCTACAATGAGCAGTTCTTC. This encodes CASSQLYLSMKSSYNEQFF.

The chain recombines TRBV10-2 with TRBJ2-1, with no clear D. The CDR3 extends over 12 amino acids. Germline CDR1 WSHSY, CDR2 SAAADI. Trimming shortened V by 4 bases and J by 8 bases, and 9 bases separated the two germline ends. The DNA for the CDR3 is TGCGCCAGCAGTGCACGGCTGGATGAGCAGTTCTTC. Its protein product is CASSARLDEQFF.

The chain carries TRBV6-1 and TRBJ1-5; TRBD1 matches at 7 bases. This CDR3 spans 13 amino acids. CDR1 is MNHNS and CDR2 is SASEGT in the germline V gene. Trimming at V came to 6 bases and at J to 8 bases, leaving 7 bases not matched to a gene. The DNA of the CDR3 is TGTGCCAGCAGGGACAGGTGGGGTGAGCCCCAGCATTTT. Its protein product is CASRDRWGEPQHF.

The chain uses TRBV2 and TRBJ1-1; TRBD1 matches at 12 bases. This CDR3 contains 17 residues. V gave up 7 bases and J gave up 9 bases; unmatched junction bases: 18. CDR1 and CDR2 from the germline V gene are SNHLY and FYNNEI. The DNA for the CDR3 is TGTGCCAGCACCAGAAACGCACCGGGACAGGGGGCAGCAAAAGCTTTCTTT. It yields the protein CASTRNAPGQGAAKAFF. The variable domain in full, completed from reference TRBV2 and TRBJ1-1, reads EPEVTQTPSHQVTQMGQEVILRCVPISNHLYFYWYRQILGQKVEFLVSFYNNEISEKSEIFDDQFSVERPDGSNFTLKIRSTKLEDSAMYFCASTRNAPGQGAAKAFFGQGTRLTVV.

In this sample, this clonotype turned up a few times. V is TRBV20-1 and J is TRBJ1-2; no reliable D call. The germline V gene encodes CDR1 DFQATT and CDR2 SNEGSKA (reference sequence). Trimming removed 7 bases at V and 8 bases at J, with 14 bases between. This CDR3 spans 11 amino acids. CDR3 loop: CSGVEKVGYTF. CDR3 coding DNA: TGCAGTGGGGTTGAAAAGGTCGGCTACACCTTC.

This chain connects TRBV5-1 to TRBJ2-7; D perhaps matches TRBD2 (5 bases). The CDR3 has 14 amino acids. Germline lookup yields CDR1 SGHRS and CDR2 YFSETQ. V lost 0 bases, J lost 0 bases, and 7 bases lay in between. CDR3 DNA: TGCGCCAGCAGCTTGGCGGACTTCTCCTACGAGCAGTACTTC. This translates into CASSLADFSYEQYF. The full variable domain, in which reference TRBV5-1 and TRBJ2-7 provide the parts outside the CDR3, is KAGVTQTPRYLIKTRGQQVTLSCSPISGHRSVSWYQQTPGQGLQFLFEYFSETQRNKGNFPGRFSGRQFSNSRSEMNVSTLELGDSALYLCASSLADFSYEQYFGPGTRLTVT.

This rearrangement joins TRBV11-2 to TRBJ2-7; the match to TRBD2 covers 8 bases. The junction had 14 bases not matched to a gene; V was cut back by 7 bases and J by 6 bases. The length of the CDR3 is 15 residues. Germline V lookup: CDR1 SGHAT, CDR2 FQNNGV. The CDR3 reads CASTKQAGAASEQYF. The CDR3 bases are TGTGCCAGCACCAAGCAAGCGGGGGCCGCCTCCGAGCAGTACTTC.

This clonotype was detected ten times or more. The V call is TRBV2, the J call TRBJ2-6; D may be TRBD2 (5 bases). The CDR3 contains 18 residues. Between the trimmed V and J ends, which lost 4 bases and 0 bases, there was a span of 16 bases. Germline V gene data show CDR1 as SNHLY and CDR2 as FYNNEI. CDR3 nucleotides: TGTGCCAGCAGTGTCGCGGGCTGGACCCGCTCTGGGGCCAACGTCCTGACTTTC. Amino acid sequence: CASSVAGWTRSGANVLTF.

This clonotype came up a few times. A much bigger clone sits one base away, suggesting this may be a read error. The V call is TRBV27, the J call TRBJ1-1; 9 positions agree with TRBD1. The germline CDR1 and CDR2 sequences are MNHEY and SMNVEV (reference sequence). There are 16 residues in the CDR3. With V trimmed by 6 bases and J by 10 bases, 18 bases remained unmatched. CDR3 sequence reads: CASSNVPGQGTGGAFF. DNA for the CDR3: TGTGCCAGCAGCAATGTTCCGGGACAGGGTACGGGTGGAGCTTTCTTT.

CDR3 amino acids: CACFGQSSSGPYNEQFF. In DNA form, the CDR3 reads TGTGCCTGTTTCGGACAGTCATCAAGCGGGCCCTACAATGAGCAGTTCTTC. V gene TRBV30 combines with J gene TRBJ2-1, with D possibly being TRBD1 or TRBD2 (6 bases each). In germline, CDR1 is GTSNPN, CDR2 SVGIG (reference sequence). This CDR3 contains 17 residues. Between the trimmed V and J ends, which lost 6 bases and 2 bases, there was a span of 23 bases.

With regard to this clonotype: The junction differs from germline at one of its ends, possibly a read error. CDR3 amino acids: CRARDPGQGDNEQFF. Here the CDR3 DNA reads TGCCGTGCTCGAGACCCGGGACAGGGTGACAATGAGCAGTTCTTC. This chain joins TRBV20-1 and TRBJ2-1; 9 bases are a match to TRBD1. The V gene's germline CDR1 is DFQATT and CDR2 SNEGSKA (reference sequence). This CDR3 spans 15 amino acids.

This clonotype was detected many times. The chain has TRBV20-1 and TRBJ1-1, with no clear D. The V end lost 2 bases, the J end lost 4 bases, and 11 bases lay between the germline ends. From germline, CDR1 is DFQATT and CDR2 SNEGSKA (reference sequence). This CDR3 has 13 amino acids. CDR3 sequence reads: CSARKSESTEAFF. CDR3 nucleotide sequence: TGCAGTGCTAGAAAGTCAGAGAGCACTGAAGCTTTCTTT.

Turning to this clonotype: Its ends do not fully match the called genes, so a read error is possible. The chain is built from TRBV9 and TRBJ2-2; possible D gene TRBD2, 6 bases. Germline V gives CDR1 SGDLS, CDR2 YYNGEE. CDR3 length: 15 residues. As DNA, the CDR3 is TGTGCCAGCAGCGGGAGGGCCAGGAACACCGGGGAGCTGCTTTTT. Translated: CASSGRARNTGELLF. The whole variable domain, filled in from reference TRBV9 and TRBJ2-2, reads DSGVTQTPKHLITATGQRVTLRCSPRSGDLSVYWYQQSLDQGLQFLIQYYNGEERAKGNILERFSAQQFPDLHSELNLSSLELGDSALYFCASSGRARNTGELLFGEGSRLTVL.

The DNA of the CDR3 is TGCGCCAGCAGCCAAGGAAGACCCGACAATCAGCCCCAGCATTTT. This codes for CASSQGRPDNQPQHF. This chain uses TRBV4-1 with TRBJ1-5, with D uncertain. The CDR3 has 15 amino acids. V dropped 1 base and J dropped 3 bases, with 10 bases sitting between them. Germline values: CDR1 MGHRA, CDR2 YSYEKL.

With regard to this clonotype: This CDR3 is missing its conserved last phenylalanine or tryptophan, likely due to a read error. This sequence joins TRBV4-1 and TRBJ2-5, with 7 nucleotides matching TRBD1. This CDR3 is built from 14 residues. Trimming removed 2 bases from V and 11 bases from J; junction bases left unmatched: 11. Germline V gene data show CDR1 as MGHRA and CDR2 as YSYEKL. CDR3 residues: CASSQILDRLEQYL. The CDR3 DNA sequence: TGCGCCAGCAGCCAAATCCTGGACAGGCTGGAGCAGTACCTC.

V and J are TRBV11-2 and TRBJ2-2; D remains unclear. The CDR3 sequence is 15 residues long. CDR1 SGHAT and CDR2 FQNNGV come from the germline V gene. Trimming removed 5 bases from V and 1 base from J, with 11 bases in between. CDR3 bases: TGTGCCAGCAGCCCCCTACCAGGGAACACCGGGGAGCTGTTTTTT. This gives the protein CASSPLPGNTGELFF.

The rearrangement uses TRBV4-2 and TRBJ2-1, with a tentative D call TRBD2 (5 bases). The CDR3 sequence is 14 residues long. Germline lookup yields CDR1 LGHNA and CDR2 YNFKEQ. The V end lost 1 base, the J end lost 9 bases, and 13 bases lay between the germline ends. CDR3 loop: CASSQVGVEGEQFF. CDR3 DNA sequence: TGTGCCAGCAGCCAAGTGGGAGTAGAGGGTGAGCAGTTCTTC.